What follows are 17 T cell receptor beta chains derived from one specimen sequenced in a study of blood T cells in healthy people across ages. Alongside a J-beta primer mix, a sample-barcoded 5' primer served in a second PCR lasting roughly 7 to 11 cycles. Each CDR3 protein gets one entry after TCRdb re-called the 5' RACE reads with MiXCR. The sample has fewer than 1.5 million distinct CDR3 sequences, about 40% seen once; the top ten hold less than 8%. The specimen sequenced was blood. These receptors were taken from a woman younger than 30 in good health.

In nucleotides, the CDR3 is TGTGCCAGCAGCAACAGGGGGAACTCACCCCTCCACTTT. Its translation is CASSNRGNSPLHF. The chain recombines TRBV27 with TRBJ1-6, with TRBD1 matching 8 bases. CDR1 and CDR2 (germline): MNHEY, SMNVEV (reference sequence). CDR3 length: 13 residues. V shed 6 bases and J 10 bases; nucleotides not matched to a gene: 5.

The chain recombines TRBV27 with TRBJ2-3, with D unclear. The V end lost 6 bases, the J end lost 9 bases, and 19 bases lay between the germline ends. In germline, CDR1 is MNHEY, CDR2 SMNVEV (reference sequence). The CDR3 has 14 amino acids. In DNA form, the CDR3 reads TGTGCCAGCAGAACTTTCGACACCTTCCGCACGCAGTATTTT. Its protein is CASRTFDTFRTQYF.

A few counts support this clonotype. This sequence joins TRBV20-1 and TRBJ2-3, with 7 nucleotides matching TRBD2. V gave up 4 bases and J gave up 5 bases; unmatched junction bases: 9. Germline-derived CDR1 and CDR2 are DFQATT and SNEGSKA (reference sequence). This CDR3 is built from 14 residues. The chain's CDR3 is CSATSGGAGDTQYF. In DNA, the CDR3 is TGCAGTGCTACTAGCGGCGGAGCGGGAGATACGCAGTATTTT.

The table lists this clonotype with a few counts. DNA of the CDR3: TGCAGTGCTAGCCGGACAGGGGGCGTTGGCTATGGCTACACCTTC. Amino acid sequence: CSASRTGGVGYGYTF. The chain joins TRBV20-1 to TRBJ1-2; 11 positions agree with TRBD1. V lost 3 bases to trimming and J lost 4 bases; unmatched junction nucleotides: 7. Germline lookup yields CDR1 DFQATT and CDR2 SNEGSKA (reference sequence). The CDR3 covers 15 residues.

This chain uses TRBV10-3 with TRBJ2-1, with 8 positions matching TRBD1. Per the germline V gene, CDR1 is ENHRY and CDR2 is SYGVKD. V shed 6 bases and J 5 bases; nucleotides not matched to a gene: 6. The CDR3 sequence is 14 residues long. The CDR3 region has the DNA TGTGCCATCAGACCGGGACAGGACAACAATGAGCAGTTCTTC. It yields the protein CAIRPGQDNNEQFF.

In this sample, this clonotype turned up a few times. The rearrangement joins TRBV7-2 to TRBJ2-2; tentatively, D is TRBD2 (6 bases). Germline V lookup: CDR1 SGHTA, CDR2 FQGNSA. CDR3 size: 13 residues. The germline V and J ends were trimmed by 2 bases and 7 bases, with 8 bases remaining between them. The CDR3 region has the DNA TGTGCCAGCAGCTTACTGGGGGGCGGGGAGCTGTTTTTT. This encodes CASSLLGGGELFF.

V usage is TRBV20-1 and J usage is TRBJ1-1; perhaps TRBD1 as D (6 bases). CDR1 and CDR2 from the germline V gene are DFQATT and SNEGSKA (reference sequence). The CDR3 is 14 residues long. The V gene lost 2 bases and the J gene lost 1 base, with 11 bases spanning the gap. The CDR3 reads CSARLTGKNTEAFF. The CDR3 bases are TGCAGTGCTAGACTCACAGGGAAGAACACTGAAGCTTTCTTT.

J is TRBJ2-7 and V is TRBV2; TRBD1 aligns across 7 bases. The CDR3 totals 14 residues. The germline V gene encodes CDR1 SNHLY and CDR2 FYNNEI. V lost 8 bases to trimming and J lost 1 base; unmatched junction nucleotides: 8. In nucleotides, the CDR3 is TGTGCCAGCTCCGCAATGGACAGGTCCTACGAGCAGTACTTC. Its translation is CASSAMDRSYEQYF.

This clonotype was counted a few times. The chain joins TRBV2 to TRBJ1-2, with TRBD1 identical over 8 bases. Germline-derived CDR1 and CDR2 are SNHLY and FYNNEI. V shed 9 bases, J shed 5 bases, and the junction held 8 bases outside the gene matches. This CDR3 contains 13 residues. CDR3 in amino acids: CASGQGFDYGYTF. CDR3 nucleotides: TGTGCCAGTGGACAGGGCTTTGATTATGGCTACACCTTC.

The rearrangement uses TRBV7-2 and TRBJ1-4; no clear D gene. The germline V and J ends were trimmed by 2 bases and 12 bases, with 13 bases remaining between them. Germline loops: CDR1 SGHTA, CDR2 FQGNSA. The CDR3 sequence is 13 residues long. The CDR3 protein is CASSLPHSGELFF. DNA of the CDR3: TGTGCCAGCAGCTTACCCCACTCCGGGGAACTGTTTTTT. The whole variable domain, filled in from reference TRBV7-2 and TRBJ1-4, reads GAGVSQSPSNKVTEKGKDVELRCDPISGHTALYWYRQSLGQGLEFLIYFQGNSAPDKSGLPSDRFSAERTGGSVSTLTIQRTQQEDSAVYLCASSLPHSGELFFGSGTQLSVL.

V is TRBV11-1 and J is TRBJ2-3; D unresolved. V lost 2 bases and J lost 0, with 12 bases in between. Germline V gene sequence: CDR1 SGHAT, CDR2 FQDESV (reference sequence). This CDR3 contains 16 residues. This chain's CDR3 is CASSLRLAPSTDTQYF. In DNA, the CDR3 is TGTGCCAGCAGCTTACGGCTGGCGCCGAGCACAGATACGCAGTATTTT.

This clonotype turned up a few times. The J gene is TRBJ2-3, the V gene TRBV6-2 or TRBV6-3, with TRBD2 matching over 12 bases. CDR3 length: 16 residues. V dropped 3 bases and J dropped 4; count of bases not matched to a gene: 5. Germline CDR1 is MNHEY and CDR2 is SVGEGT. The CDR3 is CASSYRTSGVADTQYF. CDR3 sequence (DNA): TGTGCCAGCAGTTATCGGACTAGCGGGGTGGCAGATACGCAGTATTTT.

This clonotype was seen a few times. DNA of the CDR3: TGTGCCAGCAAAAATAACTCCTACAATGAGCAGTTCTTC. It translates to CASKNNSYNEQFF. This chain links TRBV12-3 or TRBV12-4 with TRBJ2-1; no definite D call. The CDR3 consists of 13 residues. V dropped 7 bases and J dropped 0 bases, with 7 bases sitting between them.

Notes on this clonotype: Given the absence of the conserved phenylalanine or tryptophan at the CDR3 end, a read error is likely. The chain employs TRBV7-9 and TRBJ1-2, with TRBD1 matching 7 bases. V lost 5 bases and J lost 2; bases outside the gene matches: 11. Germline CDR1 is SEHNR and CDR2 is FQNEAQ (reference sequence). CDR3 length: 16 amino acids. The CDR3 reads CASSPTGQADNYGYTL. The CDR3 region has the DNA TGTGCCAGCAGCCCTACCGGACAGGCAGACAACTATGGCTACACCTTG.

The table lists this clonotype with a few counts. The chain uses TRBV10-3 and TRBJ1-1; a possible D gene is TRBD1 (5 bases). V was cut by 4 bases and J by 4 bases, with 16 bases left in between. The CDR3 is 15 residues long. The germline V gene has CDR1 ENHRY and CDR2 SYGVKD. Written as DNA, the CDR3 is TGTGCCATCAGTGCGACGGCCCAAGGGGTCACTGAAGCTTTCTTT. Encoded protein: CAISATAQGVTEAFF.

This clonotype was observed a few times. The rearrangement uses TRBV5-6 and TRBJ2-1, with 7 positions matching TRBD2. After removal of 0 bases from V and 8 bases from J, the junction contained 5 bases not matched to a gene. Germline V CDR1 and CDR2: SGHDT, YYEEEE. The length of the CDR3 is 14 residues. The CDR3 sequence is CASSLAAGVDEQFF. The CDR3 nucleotides are TGTGCCAGCAGCTTGGCGGCGGGGGTGGATGAGCAGTTCTTC. Drawing the rest from reference TRBV5-6 and TRBJ2-1, the complete variable domain is DAGVTQSPTHLIKTRGQQVTLRCSPKSGHDTVSWYQQALGQGPQFIFQYYEEEERQRGNFPDRFSGHQFPNYSSELNVNALLLGDSALYLCASSLAAGVDEQFFGPGTRLTVL.

This chain connects TRBV28 to TRBJ2-1; 7 bases are shared with TRBD2. The CDR3 spans 14 residues. CDR1 and CDR2 (germline): MDHEN, SYDVKM. V shed 9 bases and J 8 bases; nucleotides not matched to a gene: 13. The CDR3 is CASKPVIAGDEQFF. The DNA of the CDR3 is TGTGCCAGTAAACCCGTGATAGCGGGCGATGAGCAGTTCTTC.